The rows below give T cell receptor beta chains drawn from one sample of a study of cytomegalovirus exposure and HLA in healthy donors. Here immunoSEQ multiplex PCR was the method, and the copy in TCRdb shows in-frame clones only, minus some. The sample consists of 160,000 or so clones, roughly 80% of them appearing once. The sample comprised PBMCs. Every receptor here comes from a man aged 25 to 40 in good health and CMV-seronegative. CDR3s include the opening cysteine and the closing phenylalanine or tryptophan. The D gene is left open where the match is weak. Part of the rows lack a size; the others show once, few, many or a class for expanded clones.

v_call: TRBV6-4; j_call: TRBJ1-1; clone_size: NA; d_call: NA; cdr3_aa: CASSPGGGQWNTEAFF; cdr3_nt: TGTGCCAGCTCCCCTGGGGGGGGTCAATGGAACACTGAAGCTTTCTTT
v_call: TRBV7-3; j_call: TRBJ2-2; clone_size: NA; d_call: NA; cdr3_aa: CASSLSYPTGELFF; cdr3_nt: TGTGCCAGCAGCTTATCTTATCCCACCGGGGAGCTGTTTTTT
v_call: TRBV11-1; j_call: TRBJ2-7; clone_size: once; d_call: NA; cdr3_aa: CASSLGQNFLPDYEQYF; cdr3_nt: TGTGCCAGCAGCTTGGGGCAAAACTTTCTCCCTGACTACGAGCAGTACTTC
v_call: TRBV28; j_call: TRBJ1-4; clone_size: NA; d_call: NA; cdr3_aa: CASSGRGREKLFF; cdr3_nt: TGTGCCAGCTCCGGCAGGGGTCGTGAAAAACTGTTTTTT
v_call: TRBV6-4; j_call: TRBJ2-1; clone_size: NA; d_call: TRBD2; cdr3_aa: CASSTPSGRDYNEQFF; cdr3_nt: TGTGCCAGCAGTACCCCTAGCGGGAGGGATTACAATGAGCAGTTCTTC
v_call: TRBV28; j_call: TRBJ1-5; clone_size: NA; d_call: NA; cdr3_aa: CASSLSGRSSNQPQHF; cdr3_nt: TGTGCCAGCAGTTTAAGTGGCAGAAGTAGCAATCAGCCCCAGCATTTT
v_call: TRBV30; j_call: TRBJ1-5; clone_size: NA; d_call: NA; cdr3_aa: CAWSALLEQPQHF; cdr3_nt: TGTGCCTGGAGTGCACTGCTAGAGCAGCCCCAGCATTTT
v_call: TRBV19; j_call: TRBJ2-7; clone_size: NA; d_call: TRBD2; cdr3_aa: CASREFAGDHEQYF; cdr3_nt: TGTGCCAGTAGGGAATTCGCGGGGGATCACGAGCAGTACTTC
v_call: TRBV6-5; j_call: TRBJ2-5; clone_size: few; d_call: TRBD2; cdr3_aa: CASSWGGGQETQYF; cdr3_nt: TGTGCCAGCAGTTGGGGCGGGGGCCAAGAGACCCAGTACTTC
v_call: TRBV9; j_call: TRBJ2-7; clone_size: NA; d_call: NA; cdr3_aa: CASSTFGGLDEQYF; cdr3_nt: TGTGCCAGCAGCACCTTCGGAGGCTTGGACGAGCAGTACTTC
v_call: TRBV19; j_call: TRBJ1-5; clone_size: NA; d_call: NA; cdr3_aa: CASSIMAVEPPQHF; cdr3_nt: TGTGCCAGTAGTATCATGGCGGTGGAACCCCCCCAGCATTTT
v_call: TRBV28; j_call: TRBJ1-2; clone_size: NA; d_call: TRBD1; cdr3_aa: CASRTGGDNGYTF; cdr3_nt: TGTGCCAGCAGAACAGGGGGCGATAATGGCTACACCTTC
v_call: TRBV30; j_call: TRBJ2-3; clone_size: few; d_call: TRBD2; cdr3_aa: CAWSVKTSGSTTQYF; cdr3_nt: TGTGCCTGGAGTGTAAAGACTAGCGGGAGTACTACGCAGTATTTT
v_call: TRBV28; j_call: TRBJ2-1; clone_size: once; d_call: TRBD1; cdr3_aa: CAIEGQGRSEQFF; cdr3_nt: TGTGCCATCGAAGGACAGGGGAGGAGTGAGCAGTTCTTC
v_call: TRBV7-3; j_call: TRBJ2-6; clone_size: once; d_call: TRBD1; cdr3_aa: CASGQGRLSGANVLTF; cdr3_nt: TGTGCCAGCGGACAGGGGAGACTCTCTGGGGCCAACGTCCTGACTTTC
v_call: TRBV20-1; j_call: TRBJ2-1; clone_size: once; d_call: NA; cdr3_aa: CSAPYNEQFF; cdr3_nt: TGCAGTGCCCCTTACAATGAGCAGTTCTTC
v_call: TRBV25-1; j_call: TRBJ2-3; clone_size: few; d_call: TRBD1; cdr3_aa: CASSRGQGTDTQYF; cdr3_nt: TGTGCCAGCAGCCGCGGACAGGGCACAGATACGCAGTATTTT
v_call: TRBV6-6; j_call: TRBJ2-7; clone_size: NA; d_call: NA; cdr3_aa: CASKAGGYEQYF; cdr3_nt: TGTGCCAGCAAGGCGGGCGGGTACGAGCAGTACTTC
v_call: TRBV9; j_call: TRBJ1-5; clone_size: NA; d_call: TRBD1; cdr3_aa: CASSGQGAGQPQHF; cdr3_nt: TGTGCCAGCAGCGGACAGGGGGCAGGCCAGCCCCAGCATTTT
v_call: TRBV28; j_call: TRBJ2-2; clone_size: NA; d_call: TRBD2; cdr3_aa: CASSDGGGPNTGELFF; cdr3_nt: TGTGCCAGCAGTGATGGCGGGGGGCCTAACACCGGGGAGCTGTTTTTT